This T cell receptor (beta chain) appears in the sequencing data of a study of OX40 agonist ivuxolimab in advanced cancers. Turning to the study itself: Ivuxolimab, which patients received intravenously every 2 weeks, was dosed at 0.01 to 10 mg/kg.

The CDR3 loop spans 14 amino acids. Germline values: CDR1 LNHDA, CDR2 SQIVND (reference sequence). V gave up 3 bases and J gave up 1 base, with 7 bases separating them. Method: immunoSEQ multiplex PCR; TCRdb's copy keeps in-frame clones and lacks some. This sample carries roughly 140,000 clones, 90% to 95% of them seen once, and the ten largest clones take around 0.33%. Overall study results and limits: Doses of 0.1 to 3.0 mg/kg were accompanied by clonal expansion of CD4+ and CD8+ blood T cells by week 6.

Note on this clone: The target antigen is unknown.

The V call is TRBV19, the J call TRBJ2-4; D may be TRBD2 (6 bases). The sequence came from an adult with an advanced solid tumor such as melanoma, head and neck, liver or kidney cancer. The source was CD4+ or CD8+ T cells sorted from blood, collected in a trial of the OX40 agonist ivuxolimab. In nucleotides, the CDR3 is TGTGCCAGTAGTATCCGGGGGGCCAAAAACATTCAGTACTTC. It specifies CASSIRGAKNIQYF.